This T cell receptor (beta chain) was documented in a study of preoperative IRX-2 immunotherapy in early breast cancer. Treatment here: preoperative locoregional IRX-2 cytokine immunotherapy. Patients received preoperative, locoregional IRX-2 cytokine immunotherapy in a phase Ib study. TCRdb's table, derived via immunoSEQ multiplex PCR, lists solely in-frame clones and lacks some. Of about 89,000 clones listed, roughly 89% are singletons. CDR1 is SQVTM and CDR2 is ANQGSEA in the germline V gene. With 6 bases removed from V and 4 bases from J, the gap between germline ends came to 22 bases. The CDR3 contains 16 residues.

The sequence derives from a human donor with breast cancer. The sample was tumor tissue, taken after IRX-2 immunotherapy. The chain recombines TRBV29-1 with TRBJ2-1; unclear D gene. CDR3 sequence (DNA): TGCAGCGTCGGCCATGACAATTCCCGCTATTACAATGAGCAGTTCTTC. Its protein product is CSVGHDNSRYYNEQFF.